This TCR beta chain was captured by sequencing in a study of PD-L1 blockade in urothelial cancer. Study-wide background: The patients had undergone anywhere from 0 to 3 prior chemotherapy regimens.

Study results and limitations: It was durable-benefit patients whose tumor-associated blood clones expanded more at 3 weeks.

On this clone: The antigen is not known.

Indicated time point: peripheral blood 6 weeks after treatment start. Enrolled patients showed locally advanced or metastatic urothelial carcinoma. A spike-in of synthetic TCR analog templates was added to each PCR. Profiling relied on immunoSEQ multiplex PCR, and the TCRdb table lists in-frame clones only, not all of them. The sample holds 15,000 to 20,000 clones, over 75% seen once. The CDR3 runs to 14 residues. J gave up 1 base and V 5 bases, and 2 bases lay outside the gene matches. Germline V gene data show CDR1 as SEHNR and CDR2 as FQNEAQ (reference sequence). The sequenced sample was PBMCs, obtained around atezolizumab (anti-PD-L1) treatment. The chain joins TRBV7-9 to TRBJ1-3; TRBD1 agrees at 7 bases. The receptor comes from a man aged 50-59 years with urothelial cancer. In nucleotides, the CDR3 is TGTGCCAGCAGCACCAGGGGGTCTGGAAACACCATATATTTT. Amino acids: CASSTRGSGNTIYF.